This is a list of T cell receptor beta chains from one sample in a study of human T cells and chemical hapten exposure. One entry per CDR3 protein results from TCRdb running MiXCR on the RACE reads. The sample holds some 360,000 distinct CDR3 sequences, roughly 4.6% seen once. Sample: whole blood, taken in connection with sensitization to the hapten diphenylcyclopropenone (DPC). The source of these receptors is a woman between 50 and 59 years old with alopecia areata. Some clones in this sample may be carry-over from other donors' samples. Both conserved end residues are part of each CDR3. Fields, in order: V gene, CDR3 length, D gene, clone size, J gene, CDR3 protein, CDR3 DNA. The D gene is left open where the match is weak. Not all rows give a size; the values are once, few, many and, for expanded clones, a class.

v_call: TRBV12-3/TRBV12-4
cdr3_length: 12
d_call: -
clone_size: many
j_call: TRBJ2-7
cdr3_aa: CASSLWGGEQYF
cdr3_nt: TGTGCCAGCAGTTTATGGGGCGGCGAGCAGTACTTC

v_call: TRBV5-4
cdr3_length: 15
d_call: TRBD2
clone_size: once
j_call: TRBJ2-3
cdr3_aa: CASSLGLAGGSMQYF
cdr3_nt: TGTGCCAGCAGCTTGGGACTAGCGGGGGGATCGATGCAGTATTTT

v_call: TRBV12-3/TRBV12-4
cdr3_length: 13
d_call: -
clone_size: many
j_call: TRBJ1-6
cdr3_aa: CASRESGNSPLHF
cdr3_nt: TGTGCCTCCCGGGAATCGGGGAATTCACCCCTCCACTTT

v_call: TRBV20-1
cdr3_length: 13
d_call: -
clone_size: -
j_call: TRBJ2-7
cdr3_aa: CSARDTGVYEQYF
cdr3_nt: TGCAGTGCTAGAGATACGGGAGTCTACGAGCAGTACTTC

v_call: TRBV5-1
cdr3_length: 16
d_call: TRBD1
clone_size: many
j_call: TRBJ2-4
cdr3_aa: CASSLRTGTAKNIQYF
cdr3_nt: TGCGCCAGCAGCCTTAGGACAGGGACAGCCAAAAACATTCAGTACTTC

v_call: TRBV5-5
cdr3_length: 12
d_call: -
clone_size: -
j_call: TRBJ2-3
cdr3_aa: CASNRGADTQYF
cdr3_nt: TGTGCCAGCAATAGAGGGGCAGATACGCAGTATTTT

v_call: TRBV5-1
cdr3_length: 16
d_call: TRBD1
clone_size: few
j_call: TRBJ1-3
cdr3_aa: CASSSQTTGVGNTIYF
cdr3_nt: TGCGCCAGCAGCTCTCAAACTACAGGGGTCGGAAACACCATATATTTT

v_call: TRBV12-3/TRBV12-4
cdr3_length: 12
d_call: -
clone_size: few
j_call: TRBJ1-1
cdr3_aa: CASSFGRTEAFF
cdr3_nt: TGTGCCAGCAGTTTCGGAAGGACTGAAGCTTTCTTT

v_call: TRBV20-1
cdr3_length: 10
d_call: -
clone_size: few
j_call: TRBJ2-1
cdr3_aa: CSAFYNEQFF
cdr3_nt: TGCAGTGCTTTCTACAATGAGCAGTTCTTC

v_call: TRBV20-1
cdr3_length: 15
d_call: TRBD1
clone_size: many
j_call: TRBJ2-6
cdr3_aa: CSARRTGTGANVLTF
cdr3_nt: TGCAGTGCTAGAAGGACAGGGACCGGGGCCAACGTCCTGACTTTC

v_call: TRBV6-2/TRBV6-3
cdr3_length: 14
d_call: -
clone_size: -
j_call: TRBJ1-5
cdr3_aa: CASSPAAGQQPQHF
cdr3_nt: TGTGCCAGCAGTCCCGCGGCAGGCCAGCAGCCCCAGCATTTT

v_call: TRBV12-3/TRBV12-4
cdr3_length: 16
d_call: -
clone_size: -
j_call: TRBJ1-2
cdr3_aa: CTSSSDSALANYGYTF
cdr3_nt: TGTACCAGCAGTTCAGACAGCGCATTAGCTAACTATGGCTACACCTTC

v_call: TRBV9
cdr3_length: 17
d_call: -
clone_size: -
j_call: TRBJ2-6
cdr3_aa: CASGVDGSFSGANVLTF
cdr3_nt: TGTGCCAGCGGGGTGGACGGCTCTTTCTCTGGGGCCAACGTCCTGACTTTC

v_call: TRBV7-9
cdr3_length: 14
d_call: TRBD1
clone_size: many
j_call: TRBJ2-5
cdr3_aa: CASSLGTVEETQYF
cdr3_nt: TGTGCCAGCAGCCTGGGGACAGTTGAAGAGACCCAGTACTTC